Sequencing of this TCR beta chain was carried out in a study of human T cells and chemical hapten exposure. Time point given: pre-sensitization, week 0. This sample's treatment: therapeutic diphenylcyclopropenone sensitization with weekly scalp DPC. In every case, blood was obtained before the patch test was applied. Using its own MiXCR run on the RACE reads, TCRdb lists one record per CDR3 protein. The data show about 74,000 distinct CDR3 sequences, 14% seen once. This CDR3 contains 15 residues. V shed 5 bases and J 10 bases; nucleotides not matched to a gene: 9. The J gene is TRBJ2-1, the V gene TRBV12-3 or TRBV12-4, with 12 bases fitting TRBD2. This receptor was obtained from a woman aged 45-65 years with alopecia areata. Some clones in this sample may be carry-over from other donors' samples. Sequenced material: whole blood, taken in connection with sensitization to the hapten diphenylcyclopropenone (DPC). The CDR3 sequence: CASSLRTSGASEQFF. The CDR3 nucleotides read TGTGCCAGCAGTCTTCGGACTAGCGGGGCCTCGGAGCAGTTCTTC.